These 5 T cell receptor beta chains came from one sample sequenced in a study of CD4+ T cells in melanoma. Sequenced by immunoSEQ multiplex PCR; TCRdb stores in-frame clones only, minus some. The data show 15,000 or so clones, with roughly 60% seen just once and approximately 13% held by the top ten. The sequencing sample was made of cells from a culture (not recorded whether cultured in vitro). The receptors come from a human donor with melanoma.

The J gene is TRBJ1-1, the V gene TRBV6-1, with D hard to call. Germline loops: CDR1 MNHNS, CDR2 SASEGT. The CDR3 covers 13 residues. Trimming left V 4 bases short and J 1 base short, with 7 bases between. The DNA for the CDR3 is TGTGCCAGCAGTGCCGACACGAACACTGAAGCTTTCTTT. Protein sequence: CASSADTNTEAFF.

The V gene is TRBV2, the J gene TRBJ2-2; 10 nucleotides match TRBD2. This CDR3 comprises 18 residues. Germline lookup yields CDR1 SNHLY and CDR2 FYNNEI. J lost 3 bases, V lost 4 bases, and 11 bases had no gene match. The CDR3 spells CASSAAGGFRADTGELFF. In DNA, the CDR3 is TGTGCCAGCAGTGCAGCGGGGGGGTTCCGAGCTGACACCGGGGAGCTGTTTTTT. The full variable domain, its missing parts supplied by reference TRBV2 and TRBJ2-2, is EPEVTQTPSHQVTQMGQEVILRCVPISNHLYFYWYRQILGQKVEFLVSFYNNEISEKSEIFDDQFSVERPDGSNFTLKIRSTKLEDSAMYFCASSAAGGFRADTGELFFGEGSRLTVL.

The genes are TRBV11-3 and TRBJ1-1; D uncertain. Germline CDR1 and CDR2: SGHNT and YENEEA. Trimming removed 3 bases at V and 1 base at J, with 12 bases between. The CDR3 length is 15 residues. Written as DNA, the CDR3 is TGTGCCAGCAGCTTCTCGTTGTTGGGGAACACTGAAGCTTTCTTT. This gives the protein CASSFSLLGNTEAFF.

The genes are TRBV6-6 and TRBJ1-4; D remains unclear. Trimming left V 1 base short and J 2 bases short, with 8 bases between. Germline CDR1 reads MNHNY; CDR2 reads SVGAGI (reference sequence). The CDR3 totals 15 residues. The CDR3 bases are TGTGCCAGCAGTTACTTGCCAAGCACTAATGAAAAACTGTTTTTT. Its translation is CASSYLPSTNEKLFF.

This chain connects TRBV6-1 to TRBJ1-5; D is possibly TRBD1 (5 bases). CDR1 MNHNS and CDR2 SASEGT come from the germline V gene. Trimming cost V 2 bases and J 0 bases, with 26 bases left between them. The CDR3 consists of 21 residues. The CDR3: CASSEFVSGPSWGYSNQPQHF. CDR3 bases: TGTGCCAGCAGTGAATTTGTTTCGGGACCAAGCTGGGGTTATAGCAATCAGCCCCAGCATTTT.